These 15 T cell receptor beta chains were all obtained from the same sample, sequenced in a study of neurological immune-mediated disorders (dated by TCRdb to the late 2010s). Library prep was done by 5' RACE. These reads were obtained on an Illumina HiSeq 2500. Through fastp at Q25 and MiXCR, TCRdb rebuilt clones from the public reads, retaining in-frame beta chains. Rows merge per CDR3 protein into single entries with the most common DNA and genes. Across this sample there are 55,000 to 70,000 distinct CDR3 sequences, with around 5% seen only once. The ten largest make up roughly 5.7% of the sample. Source material: PBMCs. The source is a human donor with multiple sclerosis. The donor label of this sample is uncertain.

This clonotype has ten or more counts. This sequence joins TRBV5-6 and TRBJ1-2; D remains unclear. The germline V and J ends were trimmed by 0 bases and 1 base, with 13 bases remaining between them. This CDR3 spans 16 amino acids. The V gene's germline CDR1 is SGHDT and CDR2 YYEEEE. The CDR3 reads CASSLALQEDNYGYTF. The CDR3 DNA reads TGTGCCAGCAGCTTGGCTCTCCAGGAAGATAACTATGGCTACACCTTC.

At least ten counts were recorded for this clonotype. The V call is TRBV5-1, the J call TRBJ2-1; D uncertain. Germline values: CDR1 SGHRS, CDR2 YFSETQ. CDR3 length: 13 residues. The germline V and J ends were trimmed by 3 bases and 9 bases, with 13 bases remaining between them. This CDR3 reads CASSSPPTVEQFF. CDR3 DNA sequence: TGCGCCAGCAGCTCACCCCCAACCGTTGAGCAGTTCTTC.

Ten or more counts support this clonotype. The chain links TRBV6-6 to TRBJ1-4; D possibly corresponds to TRBD1 (5 bases). The germline CDR1 and CDR2 sequences are MNHNY and SVGAGI (reference sequence). With 8 bases removed from V and 10 bases from J, the gap between germline ends came to 17 bases. The CDR3 is made up of 13 amino acids. The CDR3 is CASYFPPGGKLFF. Written as DNA, the CDR3 is TGTGCCAGCTACTTTCCGCCTGGGGGAAAACTGTTTTTT.

Only a few counts were recorded for this clonotype. The V gene is TRBV5-1, the J gene TRBJ2-7, with 8 nucleotides matching TRBD2. Germline V CDR1 and CDR2: SGHRS, YFSETQ. The CDR3 totals 15 residues. Trimming cost V 1 base and J 3 bases; bases outside gene matches: 6. Written as DNA, the CDR3 is TGCGCCAGCAGCTTGCCCCGGGAGGGACGCTACGAGCAGTACTTC. Amino acids: CASSLPREGRYEQYF.

This clonotype was seen repeatedly, ten times or more. One end of the junction fails to match germline, which may point to a read error. The CDR3 sequence: CVISDRAYYGYTF. The DNA of the CDR3 is TGTGTCATCAGCGACAGGGCTTACTATGGCTACACCTTC. V and J are TRBV10-3 and TRBJ1-2, with 7 bases lining up with TRBD1. Germline CDR1 is ENHRY and CDR2 is SYGVKD. The CDR3 has 13 amino acids.

This clonotype was detected ten times or more. The J gene is TRBJ1-5, the V gene TRBV20-1; TRBD1 matches 7 bases. Looked up from germline, CDR1 is DFQATT and CDR2 is SNEGSKA (reference sequence). After removal of 4 bases from V and 4 bases from J, the junction contained 1 base not matched to a gene. CDR3 size: 12 residues. CDR3 bases: TGCAGTGCTAAGGGGGCGAATCAGCCCCAGCATTTT. Translation: CSAKGANQPQHF.

This clonotype came up many times. The chain carries TRBV7-2 and TRBJ2-3, with TRBD2 matching over 10 bases. This CDR3 contains 19 residues. Germline V CDR1 and CDR2: SGHTA, FQGNSA. V gave up 5 bases and J gave up 2 bases; unmatched junction bases: 16. CDR3 sequence reads: CASSLPRYIAGGPTDTQYF. For the CDR3, the DNA is TGTGCCAGCAGCCTCCCTCGGTATATAGCGGGGGGCCCCACAGATACGCAGTATTTT.

Many counts were recorded for this clonotype. The chain has TRBV5-5 and TRBJ1-1, with D hard to call. The germline gives CDR1 SGHKS, CDR2 YYEKEE (reference sequence). This CDR3 spans 13 amino acids. Trimming removed 3 bases at V and 4 bases at J, with 10 bases between. Here the CDR3 reads CASSSHWGTEAFF. CDR3 coding DNA: TGTGCCAGCAGCTCCCACTGGGGCACTGAAGCTTTCTTT.

In its sample, this clonotype was seen many times. The rearrangement links TRBV5-4 to TRBJ1-3, with TRBD1 matching over 7 bases. This CDR3 is built from 15 residues. Germline trimming cut 1 base from V and 4 bases from J; bases unmatched to any gene: 5. CDR1 SGHNT and CDR2 YYREEE come from the germline V gene (reference sequence). The DNA for the CDR3 is TGTGCCAGCAGCTTGAACAGGGGTTCGGGAAACACCATATATTTT. It translates to CASSLNRGSGNTIYF.

This clonotype was recorded at least ten times. The rearrangement links TRBV9 to TRBJ1-1; 7 bases line up with TRBD1. Unmatched junction bases numbered 10, after V lost 3 bases and J lost 14 bases. Germline CDR1 and CDR2: SGDLS and YYNGEE. The CDR3 runs to 12 residues. The CDR3 sequence is CASSGLRQGLFF. The CDR3 nucleotides are TGTGCCAGCAGCGGCTTAAGACAGGGATTATTCTTT.

This clonotype was seen at least ten times. V usage is TRBV12-3 or TRBV12-4 and J usage is TRBJ2-1; D is ambiguous. This CDR3 is 14 amino acids long. The V gene lost 1 base and the J gene lost 9 bases, with 13 bases spanning the gap. CDR3 region: CASSLGQALGEQFF. The CDR3 DNA follows: TGTGCCAGCAGTTTAGGGCAGGCCCTGGGTGAGCAGTTCTTC.

This clonotype was recorded many times. The V and J genes are TRBV20-1 and TRBJ2-2, with D perhaps TRBD2 (5 bases). The ends were cut back, 0 bases at V and 5 bases at J, with 7 bases in the middle. CDR3 size: 13 residues. The germline gives CDR1 DFQATT, CDR2 SNEGSKA (reference sequence). CDR3 sequence: CSARDPGTGELFF. The CDR3 coding sequence is TGCAGTGCTAGAGATCCGGGGACCGGGGAGCTGTTTTTT.

In its sample, this clonotype was seen many times. The chain uses TRBV30 and TRBJ1-2; no definite D call. The CDR3 length is 13 residues. CDR1 GTSNPN and CDR2 SVGIG come from the germline V gene (reference sequence). Trimming took 3 bases from V and 0 from J, leaving 8 bases between them. The CDR3 is CAWRGRTNYGYTF. Here the CDR3 DNA reads TGTGCCTGGAGAGGACGGACTAACTATGGCTACACCTTC.

This clonotype was detected ten times or more. This chain connects TRBV24-1 to TRBJ1-1; possibly TRBD1 for D (6 bases). Germline V gene sequence: CDR1 KGHDR, CDR2 SFDVKD. The CDR3 has 15 residues. Between the trimmed V and J ends, which lost 2 bases and 1 base, there was a span of 10 bases. CDR3 in amino acids: CATSDSSRGNTEAFF. For the CDR3, the DNA is TGTGCCACCAGTGATTCATCCAGGGGGAACACTGAAGCTTTCTTT.

This clonotype was counted at least ten times. The chain links TRBV11-2 to TRBJ2-6, with D unclear. Trimming removed 5 bases from V and 2 bases from J, with 10 bases in between. This CDR3 region has 15 residues. Germline CDR1 SGHAT, CDR2 FQNNGV. The CDR3 region is CASSHLGAGANVLTF. The CDR3 region has the DNA TGTGCCAGCAGCCATCTTGGGGCTGGGGCCAACGTCCTGACTTTC.